This T cell receptor (beta chain) appears in the sequencing data of a study of T cells in Graves' hyperthyroidism and ophthalmopathy. Authors of the study amplified TCR beta CDR3 regions from RNA transcripts. The primer set for the first-round RT-PCR of the TCR CDR3 was HTBI. TCRdb fed the multiplex PCR reads into MiXCR, producing one record per CDR3 protein. The data contain 480,000 or so distinct CDR3 sequences, over 35% of them singletons. CDR1 and CDR2 (germline): ENHRY, SYGVKD. Trimming shortened V by 5 bases and J by 7 bases, and 14 bases separated the two germline ends. The CDR3 length is 13 residues. Clinicians diagnosed patients from clinical symptoms, serum thyroxine and TRAb, thyroid ultrasound and orbital computed tomography.

The V call is TRBV10-3, the J call TRBJ2-5; D might be TRBD2 (5 bases). The sequencing sample was made of peripheral blood or thyroid tissue (not recorded which). This TCR came from an adult woman with Graves' disease, either hyperthyroidism or ophthalmopathy (not recorded which). CDR3 in amino acids: CAISKDLARTQYF. DNA for the CDR3: TGTGCCATCAGTAAGGACTTGGCGCGGACCCAGTACTTC.